The 11 T cell receptor beta chains presented below share a single source sample, sequenced in a study of T cells expressing NK-cell markers (dated by TCRdb to 2018 to 2020). The method was 5' RACE. Sequencing used an Illumina HiSeq 2000. With the reads reprocessed by TCRdb, a single entry stands for each CDR3 protein sequence and no DNA is reported. The sample table gives about 460,000 distinct CDR3 sequences. Approximately 1.4% of the sample comes from the top ten. Specimen: blood T cells: a sorted CD56 or NKG2C T cell subset, CD4+ or CD8+ T cells, or bulk PBMC T cells (not recorded which). These receptors were collected from a woman aged 45-59 years in good health. Donor details come from another sample of the same person, matched by shared clones.

The V gene is TRBV20-1, the J gene TRBJ2-3; TCRdb's D gene call, TRBD2, goes unchecked for lack of DNA. Germline loops: CDR1 DFQATT, CDR2 SNEGSKA (reference sequence). This CDR3 region has 13 residues. The CDR3 loop reads CSALIGSEDTQYF.

This rearrangement joins TRBV5-8 to TRBJ2-2; TCRdb returns TRBD1, unconfirmable since there is no DNA. CDR3 size: 15 residues. The germline V gene encodes CDR1 SGHTS and CDR2 YDEGEE. The CDR3 is CASRYRVMGTGELFF.

The rearrangement links TRBV3-1 to TRBJ1-2; TCRdb's assignment of TRBD1 cannot be checked, as there is no DNA. Germline-derived CDR1 and CDR2 are LGHDT and YNNKEL (reference sequence). The CDR3 runs to 14 residues. The CDR3 spells CASSPFRDGYGYTF.

The V call is TRBV2, the J call TRBJ2-3; absent DNA, TCRdb's TRBD2 call cannot be checked. This CDR3 region has 16 residues. The germline V gene encodes CDR1 SNHLY and CDR2 FYNNEI. This chain's CDR3 is CASRTTLREGTDTQYF.

This chain connects TRBV12-3 or TRBV12-4 to TRBJ1-1; as DNA is missing, the TRBD1 call by TCRdb cannot be tested. CDR3 length equals 15 residues. CDR3 sequence: CASRTQGAGNTEAFF.

The rearrangement links TRBV30 to TRBJ2-3; no DNA is available, so the TRBD1 call from TCRdb remains unchecked. The CDR3 length is 13 residues. Germline V gene sequence: CDR1 GTSNPN, CDR2 SVGIG (reference sequence). CDR3 in amino acids: CAWSRARGDTQYF.

The chain links TRBV12-3 or TRBV12-4 to TRBJ2-1; the D gene TCRdb calls, TRBD2, cannot be checked with no DNA. CDR3 length equals 15 residues. The CDR3 loop reads CASSLAGRNYNEQFF.

The genes are TRBV4-1 and TRBJ2-7; TCRdb's D gene call, TRBD1, goes unchecked for lack of DNA. Germline values: CDR1 MGHRA, CDR2 YSYEKL. This CDR3 is built from 17 residues. CDR3 amino acids: CASSHEIREQGPYEQYF.

The chain is built from TRBV20-1 and TRBJ2-1; with no DNA, the TCRdb D assignment of TRBD2 cannot be verified. There are 15 residues in the CDR3. Germline V gene lookup returns CDR1 DFQATT and CDR2 SNEGSKA (reference sequence). CDR3 sequence: CSAFRLAGGPDEQFF.

The rearrangement uses TRBV29-1 and TRBJ2-5; TCRdb's D call of TRBD1 is untestable without DNA. Germline loops: CDR1 SQVTM, CDR2 ANQGSEA. This CDR3 is 14 amino acids long. CDR3: CSVYWGQGQETQYF. The whole variable domain, filled in from reference TRBV29-1 and TRBJ2-5, reads SAVISQKPSRDICQRGTSLTIQCQVDSQVTMMFWYRQQPGQSLTLIATANQGSEATYESGFVIDKFPISRPNLTFSTLTVSNMSPEDSSIYLCSVYWGQGQETQYFGPGTRLLVL.

The V gene is TRBV6-1, the J gene TRBJ1-3; TCRdb outputs TRBD1, but without DNA this stays unchecked. The germline V gene encodes CDR1 MNHNS and CDR2 SASEGT. This CDR3 comprises 17 residues. The CDR3 sequence: CASSEASPAGAGNTIYF.